Listed below are T cell receptor beta chains from one sample, sequenced in a study of immune characterization of retroperitoneal liposarcoma. TCRdb re-called the PCR reads with MiXCR, one entry per CDR3 protein. The data show some 10,000 distinct CDR3 sequences, with 27% seen just once and approximately 9.1% held by the top ten. The source material was tumor tissue. The receptors derive from a female donor with retroperitoneal liposarcoma. Each CDR3 is given with its conserved first and last residue. Fields, in order: D gene, V gene, clone size, J gene, CDR3 protein, CDR3 DNA. D genes are given only for firm matches. Size is omitted from some rows. Given values are once, few, many or a class for expanded clones.

>TRBD2|TRBV7-2|large|TRBJ2-1
CASSLTSGSAEQFF
TGTGCCAGCAGCTTAACTAGCGGGAGTGCCGAGCAGTTCTTC
>NA|TRBV27|few|TRBJ2-7
CASSYRQGHYEQYF
TGTGCCAGCAGTTATCGCCAGGGCCACTACGAGCAGTACTTC
>TRBD2|TRBV24-1|NA|TRBJ2-3
CATSDSTRLAGGPRDTDTQYF
TGTGCCACCAGTGATTCCACCCGACTAGCGGGAGGGCCACGGGACACAGATACGCAGTATTTT
>NA|TRBV27|NA|TRBJ2-1
CASSLALVEGSYNEQFF
TGTGCCAGCAGTTTAGCCCTAGTGGAGGGGTCCTACAATGAGCAGTTCTTC
>NA|TRBV6-6|NA|TRBJ2-4
CASSYSPLASGGSDEQYF
TGTGCCAGCAGTTACTCTCCACTAGCGTCGGGGGGCTCCGATGAGCAGTACTTC
>NA|TRBV7-3|many|TRBJ2-3
CASSFDSGGTDTQYF
TGTGCCAGCAGCTTTGACAGTGGGGGCACAGATACGCAGTATTTT
>NA|TRBV6-4|few|TRBJ2-3
CASGQPGADTQYF
TGTGCCAGCGGACAGCCAGGGGCAGATACGCAGTATTTT
>NA|TRBV27|few|TRBJ2-7
CASSQTTSYSYEQYF
TGTGCCAGCAGCCAGACAACCTCCTACTCCTACGAGCAGTACTTC
>NA|TRBV7-2|NA|TRBJ1-1
CASSFYGMNTEAFF
TGTGCCAGCAGCTTCTACGGAATGAACACTGAAGCTTTCTTT
>NA|TRBV6-1|many|TRBJ2-5
CASSPPGVVSAGQYF
TGTGCCAGCAGTCCCCCCGGGGTTGTGTCGGCTGGGCAGTACTTC
>TRBD1|TRBV6-1|NA|TRBJ1-5
CASSRGGGTDNQPQHF
TGTGCCAGCAGCCGAGGGGGCGGGACAGACAATCAGCCCCAGCATTTT
>NA|TRBV10-2|few|TRBJ1-2
CASRSDRDYGYTF
TGCGCCAGCAGATCCGACAGAGACTATGGCTACACCTTC
>TRBD2|TRBV6-4|once|TRBJ2-5
CASSDSAGSGSNEQYF
TGTGCCAGCAGTGACTCGGCGGGTAGCGGGAGCAATGAGCAGTACTTC
>NA|TRBV6-1|few|TRBJ1-1
CASLARGLDTEAFF
TGTGCCAGTCTTGCTAGAGGGTTGGACACTGAAGCTTTCTTT
>NA|TRBV7-6|NA|TRBJ2-4
CASSLAGGGREQYF
TGTGCCAGCAGCTTAGCGGGAGGAGGAAGGGAGCAGTACTTC
>TRBD2|TRBV6-1|medium-sized|TRBJ2-1
CASIPGGAVNEQFF
TGTGCCAGCATTCCGGGGGGTGCGGTCAATGAGCAGTTCTTC